The text below deals with one TCR beta chain. Its antigen remains unknown. The CDR3 runs to 17 residues. Per the germline V gene, CDR1 is SGHTA and CDR2 is FQGTGA. The template-switching step introduced UMIs that carried a 6-nucleotide sample barcode. TCRalpha and TCRbeta cDNA went through nested PCRs of approximately 16 and 10 cycles, two in total. TCRdb reanalyzed the 5' RACE reads, giving one entry per CDR3 protein sequence and no DNA. The sample includes about 420,000 distinct CDR3 sequences. This record comes from a study of monozygotic twins with inflammatory bowel disease. Whole-study findings and limits: Repertoire similarity was not found to differ between concordant and discordant twins, possibly from limited power.

The sequence came from a human donor with ulcerative colitis or Crohn's disease, or a healthy co-twin of an affected twin (not recorded which). Sequencing was performed on blood. The chain recombines TRBV7-3 with TRBJ2-7; there is no DNA to check the TCRdb D call of TRBD2. The CDR3 loop reads CASSPTAMQRPSYEQYF.